This T cell receptor beta chain was sequenced for a study of human T cells and chemical hapten exposure. Across the study: Readings were taken at 6 days from patch tests that had applied 0.01% DPC to the upper back. Points from the study as a whole: Controls formed significantly fewer large CDR3 similarity clusters than expanded TCRs did. TCRs at a frequency above 1 in 1000 stayed unchanged with DPC sensitization. As patch test score rose, PT1 expanded TCR counts tended to rise as well.

As to time point: patch test 1, 2 weeks after DPC sensitization. Treatment reported: therapeutic diphenylcyclopropenone sensitization with weekly scalp DPC. Germline values: CDR1 SGHRS, CDR2 YFSETQ. The CDR3 sequence is 15 residues long. V gave up 5 bases and J gave up 0 bases; unmatched junction bases: 5. MiXCR, run by TCRdb on the RACE reads, gives a single entry per CDR3 protein. Among 80,000 or so distinct CDR3 sequences, around 10% were seen once, and the ten largest hold around 4%. About this clonotype: Its antigen is currently unknown.

Sequences were derived from whole blood, sampled in connection with sensitization to the hapten diphenylcyclopropenone (DPC). This chain links TRBV5-1 with TRBJ1-1; TRBD1 aligns across 9 bases. This TCR came from a woman aged 45-59 years with alopecia areata. Some clones in this sample may be carry-over from other donors' samples. The CDR3 reads CASRPGQGMNTEAFF. CDR3 in DNA: TGCGCCAGCAGACCTGGACAGGGGATGAACACTGAAGCTTTCTTT. Full variable domain (rest looked up from reference TRBV5-1 and TRBJ1-1): KAGVTQTPRYLIKTRGQQVTLSCSPISGHRSVSWYQQTPGQGLQFLFEYFSETQRNKGNFPGRFSGRQFSNSRSEMNVSTLELGDSALYLCASRPGQGMNTEAFFGQGTRLTVV.